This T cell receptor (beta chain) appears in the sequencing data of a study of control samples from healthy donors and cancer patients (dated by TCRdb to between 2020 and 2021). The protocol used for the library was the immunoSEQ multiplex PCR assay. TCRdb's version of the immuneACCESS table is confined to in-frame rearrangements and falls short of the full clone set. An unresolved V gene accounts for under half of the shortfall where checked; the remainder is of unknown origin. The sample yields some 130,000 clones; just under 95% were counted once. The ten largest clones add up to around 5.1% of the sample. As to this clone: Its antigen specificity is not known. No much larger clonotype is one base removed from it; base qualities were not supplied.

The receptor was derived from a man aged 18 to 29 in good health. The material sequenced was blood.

The CDR3 reads CASSETEGTQYF. The nucleotide sequence is TGTGCCAGCAGTGAAACGGAGGGGACCCAGTACTTC. Recombination linked TRBV2 to TRBJ2-5; matching of 6 bases hints at TRBD2 as the D gene. CDR3 length: 12 amino acids, cysteine to phenylalanine. The read is trimmed to its CDR3 DNA, 36 bases read in frame from base 1. CDR1 and CDR2 are read off the germline V gene as SNHLY and FYNNEI. V is reduced by 2 bases and J by 7 bases, leaving a spacing of 8 bases between them.